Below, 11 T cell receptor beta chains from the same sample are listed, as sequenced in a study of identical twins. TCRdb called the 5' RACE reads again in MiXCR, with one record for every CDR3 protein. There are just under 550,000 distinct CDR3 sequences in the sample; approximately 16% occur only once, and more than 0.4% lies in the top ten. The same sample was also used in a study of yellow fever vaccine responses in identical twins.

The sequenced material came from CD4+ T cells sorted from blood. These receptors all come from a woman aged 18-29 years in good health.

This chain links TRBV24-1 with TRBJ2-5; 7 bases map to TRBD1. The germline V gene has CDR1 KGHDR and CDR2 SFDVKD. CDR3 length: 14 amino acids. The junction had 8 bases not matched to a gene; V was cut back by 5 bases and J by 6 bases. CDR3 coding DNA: TGTGCCACCAGTGCGAACAGGGGTCGGCAGACCCAGTACTTC. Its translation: CATSANRGRQTQYF.

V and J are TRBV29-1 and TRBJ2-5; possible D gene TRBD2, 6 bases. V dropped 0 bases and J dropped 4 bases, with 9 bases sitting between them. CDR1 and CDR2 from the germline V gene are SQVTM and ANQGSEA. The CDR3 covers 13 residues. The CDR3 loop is CSVEDTGRETQYF. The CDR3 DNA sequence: TGCAGCGTTGAAGATACCGGGAGAGAGACCCAGTACTTC.

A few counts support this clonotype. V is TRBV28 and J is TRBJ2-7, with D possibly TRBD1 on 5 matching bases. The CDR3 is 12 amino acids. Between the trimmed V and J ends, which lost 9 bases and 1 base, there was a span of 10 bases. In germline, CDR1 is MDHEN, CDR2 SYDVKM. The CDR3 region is CASNQGSYEQYV. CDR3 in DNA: TGTGCCAGTAATCAGGGTTCCTACGAGCAGTACGTC.

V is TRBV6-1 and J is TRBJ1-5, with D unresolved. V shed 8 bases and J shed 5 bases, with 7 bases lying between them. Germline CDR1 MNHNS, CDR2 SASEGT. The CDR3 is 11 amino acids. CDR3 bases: TGTGCCAGCCAGATCTATCAGCCCCAGCATTTT. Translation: CASQIYQPQHF.

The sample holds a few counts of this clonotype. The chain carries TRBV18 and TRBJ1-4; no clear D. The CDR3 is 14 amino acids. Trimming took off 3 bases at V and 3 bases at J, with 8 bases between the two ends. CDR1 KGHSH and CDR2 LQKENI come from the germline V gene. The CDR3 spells CASSPNTANEKLFF. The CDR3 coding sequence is TGTGCCAGCTCACCTAATACGGCTAATGAAAAACTGTTTTTT.

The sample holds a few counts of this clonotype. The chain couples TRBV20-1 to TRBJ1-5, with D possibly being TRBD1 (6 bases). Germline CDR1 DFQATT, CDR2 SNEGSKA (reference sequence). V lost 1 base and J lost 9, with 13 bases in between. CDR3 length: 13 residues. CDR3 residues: CSARGATGGPQHF. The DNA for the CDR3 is TGCAGTGCTAGAGGAGCGACAGGTGGGCCCCAGCATTTT.

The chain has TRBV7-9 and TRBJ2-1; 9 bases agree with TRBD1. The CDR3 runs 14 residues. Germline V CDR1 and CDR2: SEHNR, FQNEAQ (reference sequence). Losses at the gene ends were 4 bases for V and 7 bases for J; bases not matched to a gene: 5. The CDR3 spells CASSYQQGANEQFF. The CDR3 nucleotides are TGTGCCAGCAGCTATCAACAGGGGGCGAATGAGCAGTTCTTC.

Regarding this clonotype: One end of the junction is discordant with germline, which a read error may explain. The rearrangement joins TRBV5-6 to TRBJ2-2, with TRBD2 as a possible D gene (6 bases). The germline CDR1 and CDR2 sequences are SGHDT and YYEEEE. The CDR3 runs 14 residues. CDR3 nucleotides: TGTGCCAGCAGCTTCGGGGCGACCTGCGGGGAACTGTTTTTT. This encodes CASSFGATCGELFF.

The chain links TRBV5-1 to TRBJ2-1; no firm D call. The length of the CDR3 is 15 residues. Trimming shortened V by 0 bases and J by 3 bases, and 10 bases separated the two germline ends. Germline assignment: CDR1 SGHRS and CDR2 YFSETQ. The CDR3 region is CASSLEGPDYNEQFF. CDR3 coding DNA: TGCGCCAGCAGCTTGGAAGGTCCTGACTACAATGAGCAGTTCTTC.

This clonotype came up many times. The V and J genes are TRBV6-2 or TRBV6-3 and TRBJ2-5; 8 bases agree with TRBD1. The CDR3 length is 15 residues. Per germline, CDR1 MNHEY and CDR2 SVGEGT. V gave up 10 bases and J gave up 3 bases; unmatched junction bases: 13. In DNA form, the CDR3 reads TGTGCCACCCGGACAGGGTTGAGCGGAGAAGAGACCCAGTACTTC. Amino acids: CATRTGLSGEETQYF.

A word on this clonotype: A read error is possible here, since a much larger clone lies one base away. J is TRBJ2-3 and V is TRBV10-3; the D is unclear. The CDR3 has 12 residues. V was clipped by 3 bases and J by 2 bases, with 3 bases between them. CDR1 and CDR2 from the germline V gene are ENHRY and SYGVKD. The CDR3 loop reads CAISDFTDTQYF. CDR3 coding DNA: TGTGCCATCAGTGATTTCACAGATACGCAGTATTTT.